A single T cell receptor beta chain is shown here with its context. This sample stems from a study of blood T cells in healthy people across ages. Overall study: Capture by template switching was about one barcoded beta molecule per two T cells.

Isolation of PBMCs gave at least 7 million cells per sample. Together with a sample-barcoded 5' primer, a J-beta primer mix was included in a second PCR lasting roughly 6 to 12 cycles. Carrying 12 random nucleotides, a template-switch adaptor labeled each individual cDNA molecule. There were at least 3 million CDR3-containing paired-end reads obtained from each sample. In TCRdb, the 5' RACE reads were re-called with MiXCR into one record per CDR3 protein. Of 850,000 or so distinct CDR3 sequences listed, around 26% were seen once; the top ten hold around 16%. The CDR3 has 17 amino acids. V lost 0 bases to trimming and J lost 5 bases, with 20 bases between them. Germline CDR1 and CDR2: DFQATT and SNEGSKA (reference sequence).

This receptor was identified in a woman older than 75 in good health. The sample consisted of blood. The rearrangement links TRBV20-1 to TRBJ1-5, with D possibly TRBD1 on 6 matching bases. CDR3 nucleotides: TGCAGTGCTAGAGATAATCCGGGGGCACGGGCCCATCAGCCCCAGCATTTT. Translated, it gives CSARDNPGARAHQPQHF.